This T cell receptor beta chain was identified during a study of CD8+CD57+ T cells in acquired aplastic anemia. The CDR3 spans 15 residues. CDR1 is ENHRY and CDR2 is SYGVKD in the germline V gene. J gave up 5 bases and V 2 bases, and 7 bases lay outside the gene matches. Genomic DNA constituted the template upon which TCR beta VDJ and CDR3 profiling was performed. TCRdb reanalysed the reads using MiXCR and keeps one entry per CDR3 protein. The table lists over 250,000 distinct CDR3 sequences, 56% of them singletons, with 1.3% in the top ten. This clonotype has a count of ten or more. Patients chosen for sequencing had CD8+CD57+ cells that had expanded, as shown by flow cytometry.

The TCR was taken from a human donor with aplastic anemia. The chain links TRBV10-3 to TRBJ2-7; 9 nucleotides line up with TRBD1. Material for sequencing was sorted CD4+, CD8+, or CD8+CD57+ T cells (not recorded which) from PBMCs. The CDR3 DNA reads TGTGCCATCAGTGAGCCAGGGACAGGGCTTGACGAGCAGTACTTC. Translation: CAISEPGTGLDEQYF.